The present T cell receptor (beta chain) was sequenced within a study of CD8+CD57+ T cells in acquired aplastic anemia. In the study overall: The DNA of sorted CD4+ and CD8+ cells averaged 3.2 ug. In CD4+ cells, healthy donors produced an average of approximately 11 million reads. Study-wide findings and caveats: Patients shared about 30 CD8+ CDR3 sequences with controls.

Trimming removed 3 bases from V and 5 bases from J, with 11 bases in between. The CDR3 length is 14 residues. Germline V gives CDR1 SGHDN, CDR2 FVKESK. TCR beta VDJ and CDR3 were profiled, and genomic DNA was the template. TCRdb re-derived calls from the reads in MiXCR, one entry per CDR3 protein. The sample gives 200,000 to 250,000 distinct CDR3 sequences, approximately 35% of which show up once; approximately 1.2% is in the top ten. This clonotype has a count of ten or more. Its target is unknown. The chain combines TRBV14 with TRBJ1-5; D remains unclear. The clonotype originates from a human donor in good health, serving as a control. Source material: sorted CD4+, CD8+, or CD8+CD57+ T cells (not recorded which) from PBMCs. The CDR3 coding sequence is TGTGCCAGCAGCCACTCCAACGAGGATCAGCCCCAGCATTTT. Amino acids: CASSHSNEDQPQHF. The full variable domain, rest sourced from reference TRBV14 and TRBJ1-5, is EAGVTQFPSHSVIEKGQTVTLRCDPISGHDNLYWYRRVMGKEIKFLLHFVKESKQDESGMPNNRFLAERTGGTYSTLKVQPAELEDSGVYFCASSHSNEDQPQHFGDGTRLSIL.